One and the same sample provided the 7 T cell receptor beta chains below, sequenced in a study of blood T cell repertoires in COVID-19 (dated by TCRdb to the early 2020s). Library generation was performed with the immunoSEQ multiplex PCR assay. In TCRdb, the immuneACCESS table is reduced to in-frame sequences with V and J assigned. These tables do not hold every clone; where another copy was compared, an unresolved V gene accounts for under half, and the others remain unexplained. The sample table lists roughly 190,000 clones, over 80% of them with a count of one. The top ten clonotypes cover around 7.8% of the sample. Specimen: peripheral blood. Receptors originate from a woman aged 55-70 years with COVID-19, enrolled during active disease.

This clone was observed once. This chain links TRBV7-9 with TRBJ2-1, with a tentative D call TRBD2 (6 bases). The V gene's germline CDR1 is SEHNR and CDR2 FQNEAQ (reference sequence). V lost 11 bases and J 10 bases, leaving 18 bases between the germline ends. This CDR3 has 12 residues. Written as DNA, the CDR3 is TGTGCCGGATCCGGGAGAAAGGCCGAGCAGTTCTTC. It codes for CAGSGRKAEQFF.

The rearrangement links TRBV9 to TRBJ2-1; 12 nucleotides line up with TRBD2. This CDR3 region has 13 residues. Germline V CDR1 and CDR2: SGDLS, YYNGEE. Unmatched junction bases numbered 2, after V lost 3 bases and J lost 10 bases. CDR3 amino acids: CASSGTSGKEQFF. CDR3 coding DNA: TGTGCCAGCAGCGGGACTAGCGGGAAAGAGCAGTTCTTC.

The chain employs TRBV6-5 and TRBJ1-4; 9 nucleotides line up with TRBD1. This CDR3 has 15 residues. V dropped 4 bases and J dropped 8; count of bases not matched to a gene: 8. The germline V gene encodes CDR1 MNHEY and CDR2 SVGAGI. DNA for the CDR3: TGTGCCAGCAGTTTAGGGACAGGGTCACACGAAAAACTGTTTTTT. As protein: CASSLGTGSHEKLFF.

This clone was counted only a few times. The CDR3 DNA follows: TGTGCCAGCAGCCACTCCCCGGGGGGCATGAACACTGAAGCTTTCTTT. Protein: CASSHSPGGMNTEAFF. The V and J genes are TRBV3-1 (or the pseudogene TRBV3-2) and TRBJ1-1; TRBD1 might be the D (6 bases). The CDR3 spans 16 residues. The germline V gene encodes CDR1 LGHDT and CDR2 YNNKEL (reference sequence). Trimming took off 3 bases at V and 0 bases at J, with 14 bases between the two ends.

The rearrangement joins TRBV18 to TRBJ2-7; TRBD1 agrees at 8 bases. Germline V gene sequence: CDR1 KGHSH, CDR2 LQKENI. The CDR3 totals 17 residues. The V segment lost 1 base and the J segment 5 bases; nucleotides outside the gene matches: 13. CDR3 coding DNA: TGTGCCAGCTCACCACGGGGCAGGGGGCAGGGTCCTAACGAGCAGTACGTC. Its translation: CASSPRGRGQGPNEQYV.

The chain carries TRBV28 and TRBJ1-2, with 9 bases aligning to TRBD1. The V and J ends lost 5 bases and 2 bases, in that order; junction bases with no gene match: 9. The CDR3 contains 16 residues. Germline loops: CDR1 MDHEN, CDR2 SYDVKM. CDR3 sequence: CASSDFAGTGNYGYTF. CDR3 DNA sequence: TGTGCCAGCAGTGATTTTGCCGGGACAGGGAACTATGGCTACACCTTC.

The chain links TRBV6-2 or TRBV6-3 to TRBJ2-7, with D perhaps TRBD2 (6 bases). Trimming pared 6 bases from V and 0 bases from J, leaving 18 bases between. Germline V CDR1 and CDR2: MNHEY, SVGEGT. This CDR3 is built from 16 residues. CDR3 protein: CASSPEGRGTSYEQYF. For the CDR3, the DNA is TGTGCCAGCAGCCCAGAGGGTCGGGGGACCTCCTACGAGCAGTACTTC.